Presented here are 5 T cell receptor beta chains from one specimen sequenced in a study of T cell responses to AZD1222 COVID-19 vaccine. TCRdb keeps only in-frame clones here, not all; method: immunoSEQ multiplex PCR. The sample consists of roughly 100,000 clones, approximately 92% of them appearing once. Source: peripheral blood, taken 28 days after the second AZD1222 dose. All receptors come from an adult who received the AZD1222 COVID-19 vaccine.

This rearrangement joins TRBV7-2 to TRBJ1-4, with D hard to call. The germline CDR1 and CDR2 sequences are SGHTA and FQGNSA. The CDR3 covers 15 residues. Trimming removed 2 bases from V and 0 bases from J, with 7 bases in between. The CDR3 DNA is TGTGCCAGCAGCTTAACGCGGTCAACTAATGAAAAACTGTTTTTT. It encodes CASSLTRSTNEKLFF.

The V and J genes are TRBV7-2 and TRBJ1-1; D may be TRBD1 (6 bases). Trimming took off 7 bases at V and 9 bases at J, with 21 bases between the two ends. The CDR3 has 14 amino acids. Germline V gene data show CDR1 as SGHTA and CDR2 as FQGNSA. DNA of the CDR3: TGTGCCAGCAACCTTGACGTTCCCACAGGGAAAGCTTTCTTT. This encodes CASNLDVPTGKAFF.

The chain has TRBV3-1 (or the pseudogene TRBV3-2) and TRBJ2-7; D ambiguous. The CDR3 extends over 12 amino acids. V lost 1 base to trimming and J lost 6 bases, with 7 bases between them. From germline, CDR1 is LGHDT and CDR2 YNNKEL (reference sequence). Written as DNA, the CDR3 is TGTGCCAGCAGCCAAGCCCCCGCCGAGCAGTACTTC. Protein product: CASSQAPAEQYF.

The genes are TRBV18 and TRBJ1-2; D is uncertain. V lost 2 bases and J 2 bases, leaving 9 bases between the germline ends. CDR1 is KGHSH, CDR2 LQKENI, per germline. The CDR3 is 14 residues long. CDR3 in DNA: TGTGCCAGCTCACCAGGGCAGCTGAACTATGGCTACACCTTC. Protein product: CASSPGQLNYGYTF.

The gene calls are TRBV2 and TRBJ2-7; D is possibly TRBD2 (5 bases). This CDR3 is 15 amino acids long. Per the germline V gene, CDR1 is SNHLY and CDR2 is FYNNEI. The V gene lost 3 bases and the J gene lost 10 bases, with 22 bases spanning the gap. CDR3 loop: CASSDSLAGSKGQYF. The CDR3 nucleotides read TGTGCCAGCAGTGATAGTCTGGCGGGCTCTAAGGGACAGTACTTC.